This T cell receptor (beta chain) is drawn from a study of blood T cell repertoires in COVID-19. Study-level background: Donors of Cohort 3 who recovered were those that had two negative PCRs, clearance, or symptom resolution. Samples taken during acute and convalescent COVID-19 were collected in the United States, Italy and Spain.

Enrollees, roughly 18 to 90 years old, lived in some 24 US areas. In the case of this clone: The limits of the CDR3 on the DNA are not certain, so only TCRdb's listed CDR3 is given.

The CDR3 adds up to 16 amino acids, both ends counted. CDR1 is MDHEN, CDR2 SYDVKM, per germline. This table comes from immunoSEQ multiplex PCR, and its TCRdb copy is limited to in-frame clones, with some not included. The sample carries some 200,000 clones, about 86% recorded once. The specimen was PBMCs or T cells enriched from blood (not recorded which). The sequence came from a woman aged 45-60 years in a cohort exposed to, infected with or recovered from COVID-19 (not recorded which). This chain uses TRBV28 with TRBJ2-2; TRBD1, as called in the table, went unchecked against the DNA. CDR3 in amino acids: CASVGPGQANTGELFF.